This T cell receptor beta chain originates from a study of cytomegalovirus exposure and HLA in healthy donors. Amplification used 60 Vbeta primers and 13 Jbeta primers. TCRdb's table, derived via immunoSEQ multiplex PCR, lists solely in-frame clones and lacks some. Found here are some 80,000 clones, roughly 79% of them singletons; the top ten hold less than 2%. Germline CDR1 and CDR2: SGDLS and YYNGEE. The CDR3 totals 15 residues. Unmatched junction bases numbered 5, after V lost 0 bases and J lost 5 bases. V is TRBV9 and J is TRBJ2-5; 9 positions match TRBD2. The source material was PBMCs. The origin of this receptor is a man aged 40-55 years in good health and CMV-seronegative. As DNA, the CDR3 is TGTGCCAGCAGCGTAGATAGCGGGAGAGGTGAGACCCAGTACTTC. Amino acids: CASSVDSGRGETQYF.